This TCR beta chain was documented in a study of cytomegalovirus exposure and HLA in healthy donors. Study summary: Earlier, about 180 million T cells were analyzed, and 117 million unique TCR beta sequences were found among them. Findings of the study overall: Later on, an analysis found that several of the most significant clusters appeared to be linked to common viral pathogens, which included parvovirus B19. A later analysis reportedly identified an Asian-associated ancestry cluster as carrying fewer N-insertions than the approximately 640-donor mean.

The CDR3 contains 14 residues. Germline CDR1 SQVTM, CDR2 ANQGSEA. Trimming removed 7 bases at V and 5 bases at J, with 18 bases between. Primers included in the PCR were 60 Vbeta and 13 Jbeta primers. The table came from immunoSEQ multiplex PCR; TCRdb's copy has only in-frame clones and leaves some out. The repertoire holds 130,000 to 150,000 clones, with 80% as singletons. The sample holds a few counts of this clone. The antigen is undetermined. The clonotype originates from a male donor in good health and CMV-seronegative. The chain carries TRBV29-1 and TRBJ2-1; perhaps TRBD1 as D (6 bases). What was sequenced was PBMCs. CDR3 amino acids: CSAPPTGANNEQFF. The CDR3 DNA follows: TGCAGCGCTCCCCCGACAGGCGCAAACAATGAGCAGTTCTTC.